This TCR beta chain is from a study of blood T cell repertoires in COVID-19 (dated by TCRdb to about 2020). Describing the broader study: Samples covering the acute and convalescent phases of COVID-19 were provided by collaborators in the United States, Italy and Spain. The material from the prospective study consisted of cDNA or gDNA derived from T cells, B-cell-depleted T cells, or PBMCs. The dataset comprised deeply sampled blood TCRbeta repertoires from subjects exposed to, actively infected with, or recovered from COVID-19. The repertoires were released in a freely available public database intended as a resource for research on the immune response to SARS-CoV-2. The samples were drawn from two sources: the first 160 participants of the ongoing ImmuneRACE study, and over 1,000 subjects contributed by 6 global collaborators. Sample metadata almost always included a de-identified subject ID, COVID-19 status, age in years and sex. Where HLA class I and class II types were available, the types were taken from metadata supplied by the sample provider, not from assay-based typing.

Whole blood was collected in K2EDTA tubes by collaborating institutions according to the institutions' own protocols. For TCRbeta analysis, collaborator samples were shipped as frozen whole blood, as isolated PBMCs, or as DNA extracted from either sample type. Note on this clone: What antigen it recognizes has not been identified. Base qualities are not recorded, but no much larger clone differs from it by a single base.

The immunoSEQ Assay, a bias-controlled multiplex PCR, was used to amplify TCRbeta CDR3 regions from genomic DNA. The published analysis was carried out like this. The number of nucleated cells in each sample was estimated by amplification of reference gene primers within the assay. To quantify the absolute abundance of each unique TCRbeta CDR3 rearrangement, sequence reads were collapsed and filtered. For each sample, productive Simpson clonality was calculated as the square root of Simpson's diversity index across productive rearrangements. The table comes from immuneACCESS by way of TCRdb, which keeps in-frame sequences with V and J called. Part of the clones is missing from these tables; in studies checked, under half for an unresolved V gene and the rest for unknown reasons. For V, J and clone size, that table is used; D and trimming come from the DNA. This sample holds 100,000 or so clones; approximately 88% were observed only once. The top ten constitute roughly 6.5% of the sample.

On the study overall, not on this receptor specifically: How much clinical and demographic metadata was included differed by source and by participant, and the metadata was provided uncurated.

Reading the germline V gene gives CDR1 SGHVS and CDR2 FQNEAQ. Trimming accounts for 5 bases at V and 7 bases at J, while the number of junction bases matched to no gene is 12. From cysteine to phenylalanine, the CDR3 is 17 amino acids long. The CDR3 DNA has 51 bases and is translated from base 1. Sequencing input: peripheral blood. The clonotype originates from a woman aged 60-75 years with acute or convalescent COVID-19. Recombination connected TRBV7-8 to TRBJ2-1, with TRBD2 identical over 12 junction bases. CDR3 reads: CASSRPSGRASGNEQFF. The base sequence is TGTGCCAGCAGCCGACCTAGCGGGAGGGCATCTGGTAATGAGCAGTTCTTC.